This entry lists 13 T cell receptor beta chains sequenced from one sample in a study of shared clonotypes between healthy human individuals. The protocol was immunoSEQ multiplex PCR, while the TCRdb copy is restricted to in-frame clones and leaves out a portion. The sample has more than 500,000 clones, approximately 94% seen once; the top ten hold 0.05% to 0.07%. The sequencing input was naive CD4+ T cells sorted from blood. The subset: CD45RA+ positively selected. These receptors came from a woman younger than 45 in good health.

The genes are TRBV6-1 and TRBJ1-1; D not certain. The CDR3 is made up of 13 amino acids. Germline-derived CDR1 and CDR2 are MNHNS and SASEGT. V was trimmed by 2 bases and J by 10 bases, leaving 14 bases between them. CDR3 bases: TGTGCCAGCAGTGAAAGGCTTAAGGGTCGAGCTTTCTTT. Its translation: CASSERLKGRAFF.

This chain connects TRBV27 to TRBJ2-5; TRBD2 matches at 7 bases. V lost 3 bases to trimming and J lost 11 bases; unmatched junction nucleotides: 3. The CDR3 is 11 amino acids. Per germline, CDR1 MNHEY and CDR2 SMNVEV (reference sequence). The CDR3 loop is CASSFGRRQYF. CDR3 bases: TGTGCCAGCAGTTTCGGGAGGAGACAGTACTTC.

CDR3 residues: CASSSRTSSYNEQFF. CDR3 DNA: TGTGCCAGTAGTTCGCGAACCAGCTCCTACAATGAGCAGTTCTTC. The genes are TRBV19 and TRBJ2-1; no reliable D call. Trimming left V 5 bases short and J 0 bases short, with 11 bases between. The CDR3 consists of 15 residues. Germline V gives CDR1 LNHDA, CDR2 SQIVND (reference sequence).

This chain links TRBV5-1 with TRBJ2-2; 9 bases agree with TRBD1. J gave up 5 bases and V 4 bases, and 6 bases lay outside the gene matches. The CDR3 length is 15 residues. Germline V gene data show CDR1 as SGHRS and CDR2 as YFSETQ. This CDR3 is CASSQGDRVTGELFF. The CDR3 region has the DNA TGCGCCAGCAGCCAGGGGGACAGGGTGACCGGGGAGCTGTTTTTT.

This chain links TRBV4-1 with TRBJ2-7; 16 bases line up with TRBD2. CDR1 and CDR2 (germline): MGHRA, YSYEKL. V was pared by 4 bases and J by 0 bases, with 6 bases of the junction left unmatched. This CDR3 comprises 18 residues. The CDR3 is CASSRGLAGGRSSYEQYF. The CDR3 nucleotides are TGCGCCAGCAGCCGGGGACTAGCGGGAGGGCGTAGCTCCTACGAGCAGTACTTC.

V gene TRBV5-1 combines with J gene TRBJ2-3; 9 bases are a match to TRBD1. V shed 7 bases, J shed 3 bases, and the junction held 9 bases outside the gene matches. This CDR3 has 15 amino acids. CDR1 is SGHRS and CDR2 is YFSETQ in the germline V gene. The CDR3 protein is CASLGQGKGTDTQYF. The CDR3 DNA follows: TGCGCCAGCTTAGGACAGGGGAAAGGGACAGATACGCAGTATTTT.

The genes are TRBV7-6 and TRBJ2-2; a possible D gene is TRBD1 (6 bases). Trimming pared 5 bases from V and 2 bases from J, leaving 15 bases between. The CDR3 covers 16 residues. CDR1 is SGHVS, CDR2 FNYEAQ, per germline. CDR3 in DNA: TGTGCCAGCAGCCCCCGCCCGGGACAAAACACCGGGGAGCTGTTTTTT. It is translated as CASSPRPGQNTGELFF.

The chain couples TRBV6-5 to TRBJ2-1; 11 bases are a match to TRBD1. The J segment lost 3 bases and the V segment lost 7 bases, leaving 5 bases of the junction unmatched. The CDR3 has 15 amino acids. Germline assignment: CDR1 MNHEY and CDR2 SVGAGI. This chain's CDR3 is CASTLDRGHYNEQFF. Written as DNA, the CDR3 is TGTGCCAGCACCCTGGACAGGGGGCACTACAATGAGCAGTTCTTC.

The rearrangement uses TRBV11-2 and TRBJ1-4, with TRBD1 as a possible D gene (6 bases). V dropped 3 bases and J dropped 0 bases, with 14 bases sitting between them. CDR1 and CDR2 from the germline V gene are SGHAT and FQNNGV. This CDR3 spans 17 amino acids. CDR3 in amino acids: CASSFTVDSATNEKLFF. CDR3 DNA: TGTGCCAGCAGCTTTACTGTGGACAGTGCAACTAATGAAAAACTGTTTTTT.

The chain uses TRBV18 and TRBJ2-1; possible D gene TRBD2, 5 bases. Trimming removed 3 bases from V and 3 bases from J, with 12 bases in between. The CDR3 is 15 amino acids. In germline, CDR1 is KGHSH, CDR2 LQKENI. The CDR3 region has the DNA TGTGCCAGCTCACCTCGCCCGGACTTCTACAATGAGCAGTTCTTC. Amino acid sequence: CASSPRPDFYNEQFF.

The V and J genes are TRBV27 and TRBJ1-2; D is unresolved. The germline V gene encodes CDR1 MNHEY and CDR2 SMNVEV (reference sequence). V was clipped by 11 bases and J by 2 bases, with 12 bases between them. This CDR3 has 12 residues. The CDR3 bases are TGTGCCGCAAAAGGAGAAAACTATGGCTACACCTTC. Encoded protein: CAAKGENYGYTF.

The chain couples TRBV18 to TRBJ1-2, with D uncertain. The germline gives CDR1 KGHSH, CDR2 LQKENI. Trimming left V 5 bases short and J 8 bases short, with 21 bases between. The CDR3 is made up of 15 amino acids. The CDR3 spells CASSNEPTGAAGYTF. CDR3 nucleotide sequence: TGTGCCAGCTCAAATGAGCCGACGGGCGCAGCAGGCTACACCTTC.

This chain joins TRBV4-1 and TRBJ2-7, with 7 bases identical to TRBD2. V dropped 0 bases and J dropped 2; count of bases not matched to a gene: 10. The germline V gene encodes CDR1 MGHRA and CDR2 YSYEKL. The CDR3 runs to 17 residues. CDR3 sequence reads: CASSQDGPSGLPYEQYF. The CDR3, as DNA: TGCGCCAGCAGCCAAGATGGTCCTAGCGGCCTTCCCTACGAGCAGTACTTC.